Each of the 23 T cell receptor beta chains below was sequenced from the same sample in a study of T cell changes during pregnancy in multiple sclerosis. Clones were read by immunoSEQ multiplex PCR, and TCRdb kept only the in-frame ones, dropping some. The repertoire consists of about 44,000 clones, with 96% occurring once and the leading ten covering about 1%. The sample in question was peripheral blood, obtained in the second trimester of pregnancy. These receptors all stem from a female donor with multiple sclerosis, enrolled in a pregnancy study.

This clone was picked up one time. The chain is built from TRBV6-1 and TRBJ2-2; 9 positions agree with TRBD2. CDR1 and CDR2 (germline): MNHNS, SASEGT. V was clipped by 9 bases and J by 4 bases; unmatched bases: 6. The CDR3 loop spans 14 amino acids. The CDR3 bases are TGTGCCAGTAGCGGGGGACGTAGCACCGGGGAGCTGTTTTTT. Its protein product is CASSGGRSTGELFF.

The rearrangement joins TRBV2 to TRBJ2-5; possible D gene TRBD1, 6 bases. This CDR3 region has 14 residues. V was trimmed by 7 bases and J by 2 bases, leaving 14 bases between them. The germline CDR1 and CDR2 sequences are SNHLY and FYNNEI. Here the CDR3 DNA reads TGTGCCAGCAAGCTTGGGACATATCAAGAGACCCAGTACTTC. Amino acid sequence: CASKLGTYQETQYF.

The chain couples TRBV10-3 to TRBJ2-1, with 8 bases that match TRBD1. The CDR3 has 13 residues. In germline, CDR1 is ENHRY, CDR2 SYGVKD. V shed 9 bases, J shed 3 bases, and the junction held 4 bases outside the gene matches. The CDR3 region is CAMAGTGYNEQFF. CDR3 nucleotide sequence: TGTGCCATGGCCGGGACAGGCTACAATGAGCAGTTCTTC.

The CDR3 nucleotides are TGTGCCAGCTCACCACAGGGGGCCGGGATATACTATGGCTACACCTTC. As protein: CASSPQGAGIYYGYTF. The rearrangement joins TRBV18 to TRBJ1-2, with 7 bases fitting TRBD1. Germline values: CDR1 KGHSH, CDR2 LQKENI. The CDR3 extends over 16 amino acids. V lost 1 base to trimming and J lost 3 bases; unmatched junction nucleotides: 8.

The rearrangement links TRBV11-2 to TRBJ1-1; D not resolved. Germline V gene data show CDR1 as SGHAT and CDR2 as FQNNGV. The CDR3 loop spans 16 amino acids. V was cut by 5 bases and J by 2 bases, with 18 bases left in between. The CDR3 loop is CASSPSRQVTNTEAFF. The CDR3 nucleotides are TGTGCCAGCAGCCCCAGTAGGCAGGTAACCAACACTGAAGCTTTCTTT.

The chain combines TRBV7-9 with TRBJ2-1, with 13 bases matching TRBD2. This CDR3 comprises 15 residues. V gave up 3 bases and J gave up 8 bases; unmatched junction bases: 4. Germline V gives CDR1 SEHNR, CDR2 FQNEAQ (reference sequence). DNA of the CDR3: TGTGCCAGCAGCTTTGGGACTAGCGGGGCTGATGAGCAGTTCTTC. Amino acids: CASSFGTSGADEQFF.

The J gene is TRBJ2-1, the V gene TRBV11-3, with 7 bases that match TRBD2. The V gene's germline CDR1 is SGHNT and CDR2 YENEEA. V shed 2 bases, J shed 9 bases, and the junction held 4 bases outside the gene matches. The CDR3 spans 13 residues. The CDR3 DNA sequence: TGTGCCAGCAGCTTATTGGGCGGGGGTGAGCAGTTCTTC. This sequence encodes CASSLLGGGEQFF.

The chain is built from TRBV7-3 and TRBJ2-1, with 9 nucleotides matching TRBD2. V trimming: 2 bases; J trimming: 5 bases; junction bases outside the gene matches: 4. The CDR3 contains 15 residues. Germline CDR1 is SGHTA and CDR2 is FQGTGA. The CDR3 region has the DNA TGTGCCAGCAGCTTATGCCCTAGCGGGGACAATGAGCAGTTCTTC. Amino acid sequence: CASSLCPSGDNEQFF. The variable domain in full, with the rest retrieved from reference TRBV7-3 and TRBJ2-1, is GAGVSQTPSNKVTEKGKYVELRCDPISGHTALYWYRQSLGQGPEFLIYFQGTGAADDSGLPNDRFFAVRPEGSVSTLKIQRTERGDSAVYLCASSLCPSGDNEQFFGPGTRLTVL.

The V call is TRBV6-5, the J call TRBJ1-2; no firm D call. The CDR3 sequence is 13 residues long. Germline V lookup: CDR1 MNHEY, CDR2 SVGAGI. Between the trimmed V and J ends, which lost 6 bases and 8 bases, there was a span of 16 bases. The CDR3 DNA follows: TGTGCCAGCAGACAGACCTCTCTCCTAGGCTACACCTTC. It yields the protein CASRQTSLLGYTF.

V is TRBV5-8 and J is TRBJ1-5; D is perhaps TRBD1 (6 bases). Germline V gene sequence: CDR1 SGHTS, CDR2 YDEGEE. V lost 3 bases and J 4 bases, leaving 8 bases between the germline ends. The CDR3 is 13 amino acids. CDR3 bases: TGTGCCAGCAGCTCTCAGGGGAATCAGCCCCAGCATTTT. Protein sequence: CASSSQGNQPQHF.

This clone was observed a single time. This chain links TRBV4-2 with TRBJ2-1; possibly TRBD2 for D (5 bases). CDR1 and CDR2 (germline): LGHNA, YNFKEQ. Trimming removed 5 bases at V and 9 bases at J, with 17 bases between. CDR3 length: 14 amino acids. The CDR3: CASSSAGGFGEQFF. CDR3 DNA: TGTGCCAGCAGCTCCGCGGGTGGCTTTGGTGAGCAGTTCTTC.

The rearrangement links TRBV4-1 to TRBJ1-5; no clear D. CDR1 is MGHRA, CDR2 YSYEKL, per germline. V dropped 3 bases and J dropped 3 bases, with 9 bases sitting between them. CDR3 size: 14 residues. CDR3 in amino acids: CASSHPADNQPQHF. The CDR3 DNA reads TGCGCCAGCAGCCATCCCGCGGACAATCAGCCCCAGCATTTT.

In this sample, this clone turned up once. The chain joins TRBV2 to TRBJ1-1, with a possible D match to TRBD1 (5 bases). Germline V gene lookup returns CDR1 SNHLY and CDR2 FYNNEI. V dropped 6 bases and J dropped 1 base, with 30 bases sitting between them. This CDR3 is 20 amino acids long. The DNA for the CDR3 is TGTGCCAGCAGCCCCAGGGTTAAGAATGCCCGTTACACTACGAACACTGAAGCTTTCTTT. This codes for CASSPRVKNARYTTNTEAFF.

This chain uses TRBV2 with TRBJ1-1, with 8 bases lining up with TRBD1. CDR3 size: 13 residues. Germline CDR1 is SNHLY and CDR2 is FYNNEI. The J segment lost 5 bases and the V segment lost 6 bases, leaving 5 bases of the junction unmatched. This CDR3 reads CASRDDRGTEAFF. Here the CDR3 DNA reads TGTGCCAGCAGAGACGACAGGGGTACTGAAGCTTTCTTT.

The CDR3 region has the DNA TGCGCCAGCAGCCAAGACGGAGGAAATCAGCCCCAGCATTTT. Encoded protein: CASSQDGGNQPQHF. The rearrangement joins TRBV4-1 to TRBJ1-5; D is unclear. The CDR3 loop spans 14 amino acids. V was trimmed by 0 bases and J by 4 bases, leaving 7 bases between them. CDR1 is MGHRA, CDR2 YSYEKL, per germline.

This rearrangement joins TRBV7-9 to TRBJ2-3; 8 bases are shared with TRBD2. The germline CDR1 and CDR2 sequences are SEHNR and FQNEAQ (reference sequence). There are 15 residues in the CDR3. J gave up 2 bases and V 7 bases, and 8 bases lay outside the gene matches. The CDR3 reads CASNKIGRDTDTQYF. CDR3 nucleotide sequence: TGTGCCAGCAATAAGATCGGGAGGGACACAGATACGCAGTATTTT.

The chain carries TRBV7-8 and TRBJ2-7, with a weak D call TRBD1 (5 bases). Germline CDR1 reads SGHVS; CDR2 reads FQNEAQ. CDR3 length equals 14 residues. Trimming removed 1 base at V and 1 base at J, with 8 bases between. The CDR3 DNA follows: TGTGCCAGCAGCTTAGGCGCAGGGTCCTACGAGCAGTACTTC. Protein: CASSLGAGSYEQYF.

The genes are TRBV6-1 and TRBJ1-2; tentatively, D is TRBD1 (5 bases). Germline CDR1 reads MNHNS; CDR2 reads SASEGT. This CDR3 is built from 13 residues. Trimming removed 8 bases at V and 6 bases at J, with 16 bases between. CDR3 sequence: CASPVGGVDGYTF. CDR3 in DNA: TGTGCCAGCCCCGTTGGGGGGGTGGATGGCTACACCTTC.

This chain joins TRBV27 and TRBJ2-1, with 9 bases identical to TRBD2. The germline gives CDR1 MNHEY, CDR2 SMNVEV (reference sequence). The CDR3 spans 15 residues. The J segment lost 7 bases and the V segment lost 4 bases, leaving 8 bases of the junction unmatched. DNA for the CDR3: TGTGCCAGCAGTTCCATTAGCGGGAGAACGAATGAGCAGTTCTTC. Its translation is CASSSISGRTNEQFF.

The rearrangement joins TRBV7-3 to TRBJ2-1, with 8 bases lining up with TRBD2. The CDR3 is 15 amino acids. Germline CDR1 SGHTA, CDR2 FQGTGA. V was pared by 3 bases and J by 6 bases, with 7 bases of the junction left unmatched. As DNA, the CDR3 is TGTGCCAGCAGCTTCATAGCGGGATTTCTCAATGAGCAGTTCTTC. It codes for CASSFIAGFLNEQFF.

The V and J genes are TRBV5-4 and TRBJ2-3; 13 bases fit TRBD2. This CDR3 contains 16 residues. The trim removed 3 bases at V and 2 bases at J, leaving 3 bases unmatched. CDR1 and CDR2 from the germline V gene are SGHNT and YYREEE (reference sequence). The CDR3 region is CASSSGLAGFTDTQYF. The CDR3 DNA reads TGTGCCAGCAGCTCGGGACTAGCGGGGTTCACAGATACGCAGTATTTT.

This clone was seen only once. The rearrangement uses TRBV15 and TRBJ1-1, with D unresolved. Deletions cut 1 base from V and 2 bases from J, with 5 bases between. The CDR3 contains 13 residues. Germline V lookup: CDR1 LNHNV, CDR2 YYDKDF (reference sequence). CDR3 in amino acids: CATSRASNTEAFF. For the CDR3, the DNA is TGTGCCACCAGCAGAGCATCCAACACTGAAGCTTTCTTT.

This chain links TRBV19 with TRBJ2-1; 13 nucleotides align to TRBD2. Germline values: CDR1 LNHDA, CDR2 SQIVND (reference sequence). V trimming: 6 bases; J trimming: 3 bases; junction bases outside the gene matches: 5. The CDR3 has 16 amino acids. The CDR3 region is CASRTSGRALYNEQFF. The CDR3 coding sequence is TGTGCCAGTAGAACTAGCGGGAGGGCCCTCTACAATGAGCAGTTCTTC.